The 22 T cell receptor beta chains below were found in one sample sequenced in a study of identical twins. TCRdb re-called the 5' RACE reads through MiXCR, storing one row per CDR3 protein. Of approximately 300,000 distinct CDR3 sequences in the sample, more than 8% were seen once. In addition, the sample was reused for a study of yellow fever vaccine responses in identical twins.

Sequencing was carried out using CD8+ T cells sorted from blood. These receptors were taken from a woman between 18 and 29 years old in good health.

This clonotype was seen more than once but under ten times. The CDR3 nucleotides are TGTGCCAGCAGCCAAGCACCCGCTAGCGGGAGGGCCTATGAGACCCAGTACTTC. It is translated as CASSQAPASGRAYETQYF. The chain links TRBV4-2 to TRBJ2-5; 12 bases line up with TRBD2. With 1 base clipped from V and 5 bases from J, the junction kept 11 bases outside the gene matches. Germline V gene data show CDR1 as LGHNA and CDR2 as YNFKEQ. CDR3 length: 18 amino acids.

This rearrangement joins TRBV11-2 to TRBJ2-2; 12 bases are shared with TRBD2. The trim removed 2 bases at V and 0 bases at J, leaving 19 bases unmatched. The CDR3 has 23 residues. Germline lookup yields CDR1 SGHAT and CDR2 FQNNGV. The CDR3 spells CASSLYPRGTTTSGGTNTGELFF. In nucleotides, the CDR3 is TGTGCCAGCAGCTTATATCCCCGGGGTACTACTACTAGCGGGGGGACGAACACCGGGGAGCTGTTTTTT.

This clonotype was seen more than once but under ten times. The chain couples TRBV6-5 to TRBJ2-1, with 9 bases that match TRBD2. Germline-derived CDR1 and CDR2 are MNHEY and SVGAGI. Trimming removed 0 bases from V and 10 bases from J; junction bases left unmatched: 7. This CDR3 spans 15 amino acids. Written as DNA, the CDR3 is TGTGCCAGCAGTTACTCGGGCGGGAGGGCTGGGGAGCAGTTCTTC. Encoded protein: CASSYSGGRAGEQFF.

A word on this clonotype: Its ends do not fully match the called genes, so a read error is possible. The gene calls are TRBV29-1 and TRBJ2-1; TRBD2 matches at 11 bases. Germline-derived CDR1 and CDR2 are SQVTM and ANQGSEA. The CDR3 loop spans 13 amino acids. The CDR3 coding sequence is TGCTGCGTGGGGACTAGCGGATACAATGAGCAGTTCTTC. This translates into CCVGTSGYNEQFF.

This clonotype was seen more than once but under ten times. The chain is built from TRBV6-9 and TRBJ2-7, with TRBD2 matching over 9 bases. This CDR3 has 13 amino acids. In germline, CDR1 is MNHGY, CDR2 SVAAGI. V was pared by 10 bases and J by 3 bases, with 7 bases of the junction left unmatched. CDR3 DNA sequence: TGTGCCACAACAGGGACTAGCCTCTACGAGCAGTACTTC. Its translation is CATTGTSLYEQYF.

The chain uses TRBV4-3 and TRBJ1-2; D ambiguous. The CDR3 has 15 residues. CDR1 is LGHNA and CDR2 is YSLEER in the germline V gene. The V end lost 1 base, the J end lost 4 bases, and 13 bases lay between the germline ends. As DNA, the CDR3 is TGCGCCAGCAGCCAAGCAAAATCCGCGACCTATGGCTACACCTTC. Its protein product is CASSQAKSATYGYTF.

This clonotype was counted ten times or more. The rearrangement uses TRBV7-3 and TRBJ2-2, with TRBD2 identical over 9 bases. Per the germline V gene, CDR1 is SGHTA and CDR2 is FQGTGA. V shed 5 bases, J shed 5 bases, and the junction held 3 bases outside the gene matches. The CDR3 sequence is 14 residues long. The CDR3 spells CASSSGGSTGELFF. CDR3 in DNA: TGTGCCAGCAGCAGCGGGGGGTCGACCGGGGAGCTGTTTTTT. The entire variable domain, with the rest obtained from reference TRBV7-3 and TRBJ2-2, is as follows: GAGVSQTPSNKVTEKGKYVELRCDPISGHTALYWYRQSLGQGPEFLIYFQGTGAADDSGLPNDRFFAVRPEGSVSTLKIQRTERGDSAVYLCASSSGGSTGELFFGEGSRLTVL.

The chain links TRBV15 to TRBJ2-1; possibly TRBD2 for D (5 bases). Germline-derived CDR1 and CDR2 are LNHNV and YYDKDF (reference sequence). V was shortened by 5 bases and J by 3 bases, with 8 bases between the two germline ends. This CDR3 is 13 amino acids long. The chain's CDR3 is CATSGSNYNEQFF. Here the CDR3 DNA reads TGTGCCACCAGCGGGAGTAACTACAATGAGCAGTTCTTC.

The V and J genes are TRBV6-2 or TRBV6-3 and TRBJ2-1, with D possibly being TRBD2 (7 bases). The CDR3 is made up of 17 amino acids. Germline lookup yields CDR1 MNHEY and CDR2 SVGEGT. Trimming shortened V by 2 bases and J by 4 bases, and 18 bases separated the two germline ends. The CDR3 bases are TGTGCCAGCAGTTACCCCCCGGGGGCGGGAGTATACAATGAGCAGTTCTTC. Its protein product is CASSYPPGAGVYNEQFF.

This clonotype was picked up a small number of times. The chain employs TRBV7-9 and TRBJ2-6; no clear D gene. Trimming stripped 2 bases from V and 0 bases from J, with 5 bases between. The CDR3 has 15 residues. Germline V gene sequence: CDR1 SEHNR, CDR2 FQNEAQ (reference sequence). The CDR3 loop reads CASSLQSSGANVLTF. CDR3 coding DNA: TGTGCCAGCAGCTTACAGAGCTCTGGGGCCAACGTCCTGACTTTC.

The table lists this clonotype with many counts. The chain employs TRBV28 and TRBJ2-7, with 9 bases that match TRBD2. CDR1 MDHEN and CDR2 SYDVKM come from the germline V gene. This CDR3 region has 17 residues. The V gene end was trimmed by 5 bases and the J gene end by 0 bases; junction bases not matched to a gene: 11. This CDR3 reads CASSPGWREGSSYEQYF. CDR3 nucleotide sequence: TGTGCCAGCAGTCCCGGGTGGCGGGAGGGTAGCTCCTACGAGCAGTACTTC.

This clonotype has at least ten counts. This chain uses TRBV12-3 or TRBV12-4 with TRBJ2-7; D is possibly TRBD2 (5 bases). V lost 3 bases and J 3 bases, leaving 12 bases between the germline ends. The CDR3 is 14 amino acids. This CDR3 is CASSFGGYLYEQYF. The CDR3 DNA is TGTGCCAGCAGTTTCGGCGGGTACCTCTACGAGCAGTACTTC.

V gene TRBV7-9 combines with J gene TRBJ2-7; D tentatively fits TRBD1 or TRBD2 (6 bases each). V was pared by 11 bases and J by 5 bases, with 16 bases between. The CDR3 has 12 amino acids. The V gene's germline CDR1 is SEHNR and CDR2 FQNEAQ (reference sequence). The CDR3 is CAGRGGSDEQYF. CDR3 in DNA: TGTGCCGGTCGAGGGGGGAGCGACGAGCAGTACTTC.

V usage is TRBV18 and J usage is TRBJ2-3; no clear D. The CDR3 has 17 amino acids. CDR1 is KGHSH and CDR2 is LQKENI in the germline V gene. V lost 2 bases to trimming and J lost 0 bases, with 15 bases between them. The CDR3 is CASSPGQEIPSTDTQYF. DNA for the CDR3: TGTGCCAGCTCACCAGGTCAAGAGATACCTAGCACAGATACGCAGTATTTT.

This clonotype has at least ten counts. The genes are TRBV4-3 and TRBJ2-7; tentative D call: TRBD1 (5 bases). This CDR3 region has 15 residues. Germline V CDR1 and CDR2: LGHNA, YSLEER. Trimming took 0 bases from V and 3 from J, leaving 12 bases between them. The chain's CDR3 is CASSQDRGGIYEQYF. The CDR3, as DNA: TGCGCCAGCAGCCAAGATAGGGGCGGAATCTACGAGCAGTACTTC.

The CDR3: CSVEGWDHTQYF. The CDR3 coding sequence is TGCAGCGTTGAAGGCTGGGATCATACGCAGTATTTT. V usage is TRBV29-1 and J usage is TRBJ2-3; no firm D call. The CDR3 is made up of 12 amino acids. CDR1 and CDR2 (germline): SQVTM, ANQGSEA. Trimming pared 1 base from V and 7 bases from J, leaving 9 bases between.

The J gene is TRBJ1-2, the V gene TRBV2; 9 nucleotides agree with TRBD1. This CDR3 comprises 17 residues. Germline V gene lookup returns CDR1 SNHLY and CDR2 FYNNEI. After removal of 7 bases from V and 4 bases from J, the junction contained 16 bases not matched to a gene. The CDR3 here is CASTEPLTGGSLYGYTF. The CDR3, as DNA: TGTGCCAGCACCGAACCACTGACAGGGGGATCACTCTATGGCTACACCTTC.

There are a few counts of this clonotype. The genes are TRBV30 and TRBJ2-2; TRBD2 agrees at 9 bases. V shed 5 bases, J shed 5 bases, and the junction held 3 bases outside the gene matches. The length of the CDR3 is 13 residues. The germline V gene encodes CDR1 GTSNPN and CDR2 SVGIG (reference sequence). The CDR3 DNA follows: TGTGCCTGGGAGCTAGCGGGGACCGGGGAGCTGTTTTTT. As protein: CAWELAGTGELFF.

V is TRBV7-6 and J is TRBJ1-6, with D uncertain. The CDR3 extends over 18 amino acids. Deletions cut 0 bases from V and 0 bases from J, with 12 bases between. From germline, CDR1 is SGHVS and CDR2 FNYEAQ. The CDR3 nucleotides read TGTGCCAGCAGCTTAGCGGCCCTGACGGGCTCCTATAATTCACCCCTCCACTTT. Translated: CASSLAALTGSYNSPLHF.

This rearrangement joins TRBV4-3 to TRBJ1-2; the D is unclear. The CDR3 covers 15 residues. Trimming removed 4 bases from V and 3 bases from J, with 15 bases in between. Germline assignment: CDR1 LGHNA and CDR2 YSLEER. The CDR3 nucleotides read TGCGCCAGCAGCCGAGCCACCGACGGATACTATGGCTACACCTTC. Its protein is CASSRATDGYYGYTF.

In this sample, this clonotype turned up many times. This sequence joins TRBV4-3 and TRBJ2-4; D unresolved. This CDR3 has 15 residues. Deletions cut 0 bases from V and 10 bases from J, with 16 bases between. The germline V gene has CDR1 LGHNA and CDR2 YSLEER. This CDR3 is CASSQDRGTVLIQYF. The CDR3 bases are TGCGCCAGCAGCCAAGATCGTGGCACAGTTTTGATTCAGTACTTC.

This clonotype was seen repeatedly, ten times or more. CDR3 residues: CASSPSRSTEAFF. CDR3 sequence (DNA): TGCGCCAGCAGCCCTAGCAGGTCCACTGAAGCTTTCTTT. The chain employs TRBV4-3 and TRBJ1-1; no firm D call. Trimming shortened V by 4 bases and J by 4 bases, and 10 bases separated the two germline ends. Germline values: CDR1 LGHNA, CDR2 YSLEER. The CDR3 extends over 13 amino acids.